This T cell receptor (beta chain) was identified in a study of vaccination effects on CD4 cells after COVID-19. Study-level findings and limits: Recruitment yielded few convalescent patients, and the study had no early post-infection timepoints.

After expansion with viral peptide pools in the ViraFEST assay, antigen-specific CD4+ T cells were sequenced. Following culture for about ten days, CD4+ T cells were isolated. By PCR, the person was confirmed to have had SARS-CoV-2 infection between March and December 2020. Participants were vaccinated with two doses of either the BNT162b2 or mRNA-1273 vaccine. It was on days 3 and 7 that half the medium was replaced with IL-2 medium. The V gene's germline CDR1 is SGHTA and CDR2 FQGNSA. The CDR3 spans 14 residues. The V gene end was trimmed by 2 bases and the J gene end by 6 bases; junction bases not matched to a gene: 5. The data were produced by immunoSEQ multiplex PCR, yet TCRdb's version contains in-frame clones alone and is incomplete. This sample has 17,000 or so clones, with over 60% found just once. Comments on this clone: Its antigen is undetermined.

Specimen: CD4+ T cells from PBMCs cultured with SARS-CoV-2 spike peptides, collected after COVID-19 vaccination. The origin of this receptor is a human donor who had a prior SARS-CoV-2 infection. The rearrangement uses TRBV7-2 and TRBJ2-7, with 9 bases fitting TRBD2. The CDR3 DNA follows: TGTGCCAGCAGCTTAACAAAGCGGGAGGTCGAGCAGTACTTC. As protein: CASSLTKREVEQYF. The full variable domain, rest sourced from reference TRBV7-2 and TRBJ2-7, is GAGVSQSPSNKVTEKGKDVELRCDPISGHTALYWYRQSLGQGLEFLIYFQGNSAPDKSGLPSDRFSAERTGGSVSTLTIQRTQQEDSAVYLCASSLTKREVEQYFGPGTRLTVT.